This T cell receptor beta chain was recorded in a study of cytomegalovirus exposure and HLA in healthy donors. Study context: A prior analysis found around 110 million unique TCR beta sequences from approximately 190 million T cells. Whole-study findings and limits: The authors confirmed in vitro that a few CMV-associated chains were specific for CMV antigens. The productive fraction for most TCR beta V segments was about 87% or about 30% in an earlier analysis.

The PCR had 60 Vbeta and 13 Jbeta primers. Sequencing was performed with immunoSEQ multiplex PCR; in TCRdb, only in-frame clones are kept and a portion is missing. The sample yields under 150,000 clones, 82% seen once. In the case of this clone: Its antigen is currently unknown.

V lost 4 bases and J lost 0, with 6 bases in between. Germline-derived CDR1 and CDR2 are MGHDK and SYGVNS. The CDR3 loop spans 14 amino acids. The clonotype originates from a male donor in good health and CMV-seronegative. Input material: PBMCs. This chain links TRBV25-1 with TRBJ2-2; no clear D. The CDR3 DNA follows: TGTGCCAGCAGTGTACAGCCGAACACCGGGGAGCTGTTTTTT. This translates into CASSVQPNTGELFF.